These 2 T cell receptor beta chains originate from one sample sequenced in a study of blood T cells in healthy people across ages. Then a second PCR, running roughly 7 to 11 cycles, was carried out with a sample-barcoded 5' primer and a J-beta primer mix. TCRdb reprocessed the 5' RACE reads via MiXCR and lists one record per CDR3 protein. Of over a million distinct CDR3 sequences listed, less than 45% were seen once; the top ten hold roughly 3.7%. Sequencing was performed on blood. The receptors were gathered from a woman between 18 and 29 years old in good health.

This clonotype was picked up a small number of times. The chain is built from TRBV28 and TRBJ1-2; 12 bases match TRBD1. Germline V lookup: CDR1 MDHEN, CDR2 SYDVKM. This CDR3 region has 15 residues. V lost 7 bases to trimming and J lost 7 bases; unmatched junction nucleotides: 10. The CDR3 protein is CASTWRDRGRSGYTF. The CDR3 DNA reads TGTGCCAGCACCTGGAGGGACAGGGGGCGGAGTGGCTACACCTTC.

This clonotype has only a few counts. This chain joins TRBV6-6 and TRBJ1-2; D not resolved. Germline V gene data show CDR1 as MNHNY and CDR2 as SVGAGI (reference sequence). V was cut by 2 bases and J by 4 bases, with 11 bases left in between. CDR3 length: 14 amino acids. The CDR3 bases are TGTGCCAGCAGTTACGACGGGAAGTTCTATGGCTACACCTTC. This encodes CASSYDGKFYGYTF.